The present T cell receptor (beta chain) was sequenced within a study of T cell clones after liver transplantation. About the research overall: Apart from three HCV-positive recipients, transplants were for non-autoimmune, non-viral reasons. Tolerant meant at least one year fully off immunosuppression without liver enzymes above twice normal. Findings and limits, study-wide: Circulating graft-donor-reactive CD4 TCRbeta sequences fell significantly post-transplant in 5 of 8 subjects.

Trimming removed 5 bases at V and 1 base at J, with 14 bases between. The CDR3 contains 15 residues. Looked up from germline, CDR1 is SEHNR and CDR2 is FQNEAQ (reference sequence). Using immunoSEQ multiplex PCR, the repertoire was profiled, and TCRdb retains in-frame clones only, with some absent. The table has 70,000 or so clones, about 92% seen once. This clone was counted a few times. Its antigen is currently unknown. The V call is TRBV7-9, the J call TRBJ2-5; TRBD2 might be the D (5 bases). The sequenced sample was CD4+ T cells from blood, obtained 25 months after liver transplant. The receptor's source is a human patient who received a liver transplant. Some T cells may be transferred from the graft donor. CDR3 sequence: CASSPKRRLQETQYF. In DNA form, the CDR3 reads TGTGCCAGCAGCCCCAAGCGGCGGCTCCAAGAGACCCAGTACTTC.